One sample yielded the 10 T cell receptor beta chains listed below, sequenced in a study of read filtering for tumor transcriptome and immune sequencing. Molecular barcoded adaptors covering alpha/delta and beta/gamma chains were used on approximately 400 ng RNA. Each CDR3 protein is one row after TCRdb ran MiXCR on the reads. The repertoire consists of 30,000 to 45,000 distinct CDR3 sequences, with around 13% occurring once and the leading ten covering more than 30%. The sequenced sample consisted of a population of CD138-negative cells sorted from bone marrow. The receptors here all came from a donor over 35 with multiple myeloma.

This clonotype was seen at least ten times. The V and J genes are TRBV15 and TRBJ2-1; 8 nucleotides match TRBD2. The ends lost 3 bases at V and 6 bases at J; junction bases unmatched: 16. There are 18 residues in the CDR3. In germline, CDR1 is LNHNV, CDR2 YYDKDF (reference sequence). The CDR3 spells CATSRRAGDALGSNEQFF. In DNA form, the CDR3 reads TGTGCCACCAGCAGGAGAGCGGGAGACGCTTTGGGCAGCAATGAGCAGTTCTTC. The full variable domain, its missing parts supplied by reference TRBV15 and TRBJ2-1, is DAMVIQNPRYQVTQFGKPVTLSCSQTLNHNVMYWYQQKSSQAPKLLFHYYDKDFNNEADTPDNFQSRRPNTSFCFLDIRSPGLGDTAMYLCATSRRAGDALGSNEQFFGPGTRLTVL.

As concerns this clonotype: A much larger clone sits a single nucleotide away, making a read error possible. The chain is built from TRBV20-1 and TRBJ2-1, with D maybe TRBD1 (5 bases). The CDR3 is made up of 13 amino acids. Per germline, CDR1 DFQATT and CDR2 SNEGSKA (reference sequence). CDR3: CSAPKDSHNGQFF. The CDR3 bases are TGCAGTGCTCCCAAAGACAGCCACAATGGGCAGTTCTTC.

At least ten counts were recorded for this clonotype. This chain joins TRBV20-1 and TRBJ2-3; 8 nucleotides line up with TRBD2. This CDR3 is 12 amino acids long. V shed 7 bases, J shed 3 bases, and the junction held 3 bases outside the gene matches. The V gene's germline CDR1 is DFQATT and CDR2 SNEGSKA (reference sequence). CDR3 region: CSGSGTTDTQYF. Here the CDR3 DNA reads TGCAGTGGTAGCGGGACTACAGATACGCAGTATTTT.

In this sample, this clonotype turned up many times. This chain links TRBV12-3 or TRBV12-4 with TRBJ2-2; tentatively, D is TRBD2 (5 bases). The CDR3 sequence is 15 residues long. V was trimmed by 7 bases and J by 6 bases, leaving 18 bases between them. The CDR3 DNA is TGTGCCAGCAAATATCCCCGGGATCGGGCCGGGGAGCTGTTTTTT. It specifies CASKYPRDRAGELFF.

This clonotype was seen at least ten times. This may come from a read error, since a much larger clone is one base off. The V gene is TRBV2, the J gene TRBJ2-1; the D gene is possibly TRBD2 (6 bases). This CDR3 is 13 amino acids long. In germline, CDR1 is SNHLY, CDR2 FYNNEI. The CDR3 loop reads CASSGGISNEQLF. The CDR3 region has the DNA TGTGCCAGCAGTGGCGGGATTTCCAATGAGCAGCTCTTC.

Points on this clonotype: This may be a read error, as it is one base from a much larger clone. The CDR3: CASSLRRGCEQYF. Here the CDR3 DNA reads TGTGCCAGCAGCTTACGCCGGGGCTGCGAGCAGTACTTC. This chain uses TRBV11-2 with TRBJ2-7, with D tentatively TRBD1 or TRBD2 (5 bases each). This CDR3 spans 13 amino acids. V was clipped by 2 bases and J by 6 bases, with 11 bases between them. The germline V gene has CDR1 SGHAT and CDR2 FQNNGV.

This clonotype was picked up many times. V usage is TRBV20-1 and J usage is TRBJ2-5, with 10 positions matching TRBD2. In germline, CDR1 is DFQATT, CDR2 SNEGSKA (reference sequence). Germline trimming cut 6 bases from V and 5 bases from J; bases unmatched to any gene: 6. This CDR3 is built from 13 residues. The chain's CDR3 is CSAPAGGKETQYF. CDR3 sequence (DNA): TGCAGTGCCCCAGCGGGAGGGAAGGAGACCCAGTACTTC.

This clonotype was detected ten times or more. Written as DNA, the CDR3 is TGTGCCAGCAGCCAGGCCCCGGGACAGCAAGAGACCCAGTACTTC. Translated: CASSQAPGQQETQYF. J is TRBJ2-5 and V is TRBV4-2; 7 bases agree with TRBD1. The V gene end was trimmed by 3 bases and the J gene end by 2 bases; junction bases not matched to a gene: 6. Germline lookup yields CDR1 LGHNA and CDR2 YNFKEQ. There are 15 residues in the CDR3.

This clonotype has a handful of counts. A much larger clone lies one base from this, so it may be a read error. This sequence joins TRBV29-1 and TRBJ2-1; D gene ambiguous. Per the germline V gene, CDR1 is SQVTM and CDR2 is ANQGSEA. This CDR3 contains 11 residues. This CDR3 reads CSVEELGEQSF. CDR3 bases: TGCAGCGTTGAAGAACTGGGTGAGCAGTCCTTC.

This clonotype has a count of ten or more. The chain uses TRBV9 and TRBJ2-4; D call uncertain. V was clipped by 0 bases and J by 0 bases, with 7 bases between them. This CDR3 spans 15 amino acids. Germline CDR1 and CDR2: SGDLS and YYNGEE. CDR3 in amino acids: CASSVEGVAKNIQYF. In DNA form, the CDR3 reads TGTGCCAGCAGCGTAGAAGGAGTAGCCAAAAACATTCAGTACTTC.